Each of the 27 T cell receptor beta chains below was sequenced from the same sample in a study of early T cells in non-severe SARS-CoV-2 infection. One entry per CDR3 protein, called by TCRdb with MiXCR from the 5' RACE reads. The table shows about 100,000 distinct CDR3 sequences, with under 15% occurring only once. The sequencing input was whole blood. These receptors came from an adult who was a healthcare worker with PCR-confirmed SARS-CoV-2 infection or an uninfected control (not recorded which).

CDR3 DNA sequence: TGTGCCAGCAGCGCAGGGGCAGCAAACGAGCAGTACTTC. It specifies CASSAGAANEQYF. This chain joins TRBV27 and TRBJ2-7; D possibly corresponds to TRBD1 (6 bases). Germline loops: CDR1 MNHEY, CDR2 SMNVEV (reference sequence). The CDR3 is 13 amino acids. Trimming shortened V by 6 bases and J by 5 bases, and 14 bases separated the two germline ends.

Only a few counts were recorded for this clonotype. CDR3 sequence reads: CASSYSEAQPQHF. Written as DNA, the CDR3 is TGTGCCAGCAGTTACTCGGAGGCTCAGCCCCAGCATTTT. This chain connects TRBV6-5 to TRBJ1-5, with D unclear. CDR3 length equals 13 residues. Per germline, CDR1 MNHEY and CDR2 SVGAGI. Trimming shortened V by 0 bases and J by 6 bases, and 6 bases separated the two germline ends.

The chain combines TRBV24-1 with TRBJ2-1, with no clear D. In germline, CDR1 is KGHDR, CDR2 SFDVKD. This CDR3 has 13 amino acids. Trimming pared 2 bases from V and 7 bases from J, leaving 8 bases between. The CDR3 bases are TGTGCCACCAGTGATTCAATTATAAATGAGCAGTTCTTC. The encoded protein is CATSDSIINEQFF.

V is TRBV7-8 and J is TRBJ1-5; D possibly corresponds to TRBD1 (5 bases). The germline V gene has CDR1 SGHVS and CDR2 FQNEAQ. V was pared by 3 bases and J by 3 bases, with 9 bases between. This CDR3 spans 14 amino acids. The CDR3 DNA is TGTGCCAGCAGCTTGAGAGGGACCAATCAGCCCCAGCATTTT. Its protein is CASSLRGTNQPQHF.

Worth noting for this clonotype: Possible read error: a much larger clone is one base away. The rearrangement links TRBV20-1 to TRBJ2-7, with D unclear. Germline-derived CDR1 and CDR2 are DFQATT and SNEGSKA (reference sequence). The CDR3 extends over 13 amino acids. The CDR3 region has the DNA TGCAGCGCTGTGAACCCGAGGTCCTACGAGCAGTACTTC. Protein product: CSAVNPRSYEQYF.

This rearrangement joins TRBV28 to TRBJ1-6; 7 nucleotides align to TRBD1. Germline values: CDR1 MDHEN, CDR2 SYDVKM. Trimming removed 4 bases from V and 7 bases from J; junction bases left unmatched: 13. The CDR3 has 17 residues. Here the CDR3 reads CASSSTGFDRVNSPLHF. The CDR3 DNA reads TGTGCCAGCAGTTCAACGGGATTTGACAGGGTAAATTCACCCCTCCACTTT.

This clonotype was counted many times. At one end, the junction sequence differs from germline, possibly due to a read error. The J gene is TRBJ1-2, the V gene TRBV18; TRBD1 is a possible D gene (6 bases). The germline CDR1 and CDR2 sequences are KGHSH and LQKENI. This CDR3 contains 13 residues. This chain's CDR3 is CASSPQGPYGYTF. DNA of the CDR3: TGTGCCAGCTCCCCACAGGGTCCCTATGGCTACACCTTC.

This clonotype was detected ten times or more. The chain is built from TRBV19 and TRBJ2-7; D remains ambiguous. The CDR3 runs 13 residues. With 4 bases removed from V and 1 base from J, the gap between germline ends came to 8 bases. Germline CDR1 is LNHDA and CDR2 is SQIVND (reference sequence). The CDR3 DNA is TGTGCCAGTAGTACAGTAGCTTCCTACGAGCAGTACTTC. It specifies CASSTVASYEQYF.

The table lists this clonotype with a few counts. The chain uses TRBV12-3 or TRBV12-4 and TRBJ1-1; D is unresolved. The CDR3 contains 11 residues. Between the trimmed V and J ends, which lost 8 bases and 6 bases, there was a span of 10 bases. The DNA of the CDR3 is TGTGCCAGCGGGATGGCCCCTGAAGCTTTCTTT. This codes for CASGMAPEAFF.

The table lists this clonotype with many counts. The chain joins TRBV6-1 to TRBJ2-3, with D tentatively TRBD1 (6 bases). V was shortened by 2 bases and J by 4 bases, with 13 bases between the two germline ends. Germline-derived CDR1 and CDR2 are MNHNS and SASEGT. The CDR3 spans 15 residues. The CDR3 sequence: CASSESTGNSDTQYF. The CDR3 DNA sequence: TGTGCCAGCAGTGAATCAACAGGGAATTCAGATACGCAGTATTTT.

CDR3 in DNA: TGTGCCAGCAGCTTACGTCTACAGGGTGGCGAGCAGTTCTTC. Translated, it gives CASSLRLQGGEQFF. V is TRBV7-7 and J is TRBJ2-1; the D gene is possibly TRBD1 (6 bases). The V end lost 2 bases, the J end lost 10 bases, and 15 bases lay between the germline ends. In germline, CDR1 is SSHAT, CDR2 FNYEAQ (reference sequence). The CDR3 runs to 14 residues.

This clonotype was recorded a few times. The gene calls are TRBV29-1 and TRBJ2-7, with D tentatively TRBD2 (5 bases). The CDR3 runs 13 residues. V gave up 6 bases and J gave up 2 bases, with 14 bases separating them. Germline V CDR1 and CDR2: SQVTM, ANQGSEA. As DNA, the CDR3 is TGCAGCGTCATCCGACACGGGGCCTACGAGCAGTACTTC. Protein product: CSVIRHGAYEQYF.

This clonotype was picked up a small number of times. The rearrangement uses TRBV20-1 and TRBJ2-1, with D perhaps matching TRBD2 (6 bases). This CDR3 has 16 residues. Trimming cost V 0 bases and J 0 bases, with 12 bases left between them. The germline gives CDR1 DFQATT, CDR2 SNEGSKA (reference sequence). CDR3 amino acids: CSAREVQRASYNEQFF. In DNA, the CDR3 is TGCAGTGCTAGAGAGGTCCAGCGGGCCTCCTACAATGAGCAGTTCTTC.

The rearrangement joins TRBV20-1 to TRBJ2-3; 12 bases agree with TRBD2. The germline V gene encodes CDR1 DFQATT and CDR2 SNEGSKA (reference sequence). The CDR3 length is 13 residues. The CDR3 loop is CKHGLAGPDTQYF. CDR3 bases: TGCAAACACGGACTAGCGGGGCCAGATACGCAGTATTTT.

The rearrangement links TRBV28 to TRBJ2-3; 9 positions match TRBD1. Trimming took 8 bases from V and 2 from J; bases not matched to a gene: 11. Germline values: CDR1 MDHEN, CDR2 SYDVKM. This CDR3 comprises 16 residues. The CDR3 is CASFGAGTGFTDTQYF. The DNA of the CDR3 is TGTGCCAGCTTCGGAGCCGGGACAGGGTTCACAGATACGCAGTATTTT.

This clonotype was counted at least ten times. The chain carries TRBV30 and TRBJ1-4; D is uncertain. The V end was cut by 0 bases, the J end by 0 bases, with 5 bases between. The length of the CDR3 is 14 residues. Germline loops: CDR1 GTSNPN, CDR2 SVGIG (reference sequence). Written as DNA, the CDR3 is TGTGCCTGGAGTGTAAGCACAACTAATGAAAAACTGTTTTTT. Translation: CAWSVSTTNEKLFF.

The chain is built from TRBV20-1 and TRBJ2-3; possibly TRBD2 for D (7 bases). From germline, CDR1 is DFQATT and CDR2 SNEGSKA (reference sequence). Trimming shortened V by 6 bases and J by 1 base, and 17 bases separated the two germline ends. The CDR3 is made up of 15 amino acids. As DNA, the CDR3 is TGCAGTGCCCGGAGGGGGGACTATGGCACAGATACGCAGTATTTT. Translated: CSARRGDYGTDTQYF.

There are a few counts of this clonotype. The chain links TRBV6-1 to TRBJ1-5; no definite D call. Germline lookup yields CDR1 MNHNS and CDR2 SASEGT. The V end was cut by 5 bases, the J end by 4 bases, with 6 bases between. The CDR3 contains 12 residues. Written as DNA, the CDR3 is TGTGCCAGCAGTTACATGAATCAGCCCCAGCATTTT. It is translated as CASSYMNQPQHF.

The chain has TRBV7-3 and TRBJ1-1; no reliable D call. CDR1 is SGHTA and CDR2 is FQGTGA in the germline V gene. The CDR3 contains 14 residues. The V end was cut by 1 base, the J end by 4 bases, with 10 bases between. The CDR3 bases are TGTGCCAGCAGCTTAAACGTCCATAGCACTGAAGCTTTCTTT. This encodes CASSLNVHSTEAFF.

This clonotype was counted between two and nine times. The J gene is TRBJ2-1, the V gene TRBV7-8; no clear D gene. Trimming left V 0 bases short and J 0 bases short, with 6 bases between. This CDR3 has 15 amino acids. Germline V CDR1 and CDR2: SGHVS, FQNEAQ. In DNA form, the CDR3 reads TGTGCCAGCAGCTTAGCGGCCATCTCCTACAATGAGCAGTTCTTC. It specifies CASSLAAISYNEQFF.

This chain connects TRBV21-1 to TRBJ1-2. TRBV21-1 is tagged as a pseudogene. The CDR3 covers 16 residues. CDR3: CASSRKKLHQNYGYTF. The CDR3 nucleotides read TGTGCCAGCAGCAGAAAAAAACTGCACCAGAACTATGGCTACACCTTC.

In its sample, this clonotype was seen many times. This chain links TRBV20-1 with TRBJ2-1, with 7 bases lining up with TRBD2. The CDR3 consists of 15 residues. Germline loops: CDR1 DFQATT, CDR2 SNEGSKA (reference sequence). With V trimmed by 0 bases and J by 5 bases, 7 bases remained unmatched. CDR3 nucleotide sequence: TGCAGTGCTAGAGATCGCGGGAGCCCACACAATGAGCAGTTCTTC. Translated, it gives CSARDRGSPHNEQFF.

The table lists this clonotype with many counts. J is TRBJ2-4 and V is TRBV28, with TRBD2 identical over 7 bases. This CDR3 spans 14 amino acids. The V gene end was trimmed by 5 bases and the J gene end by 5 bases; junction bases not matched to a gene: 6. Germline V CDR1 and CDR2: MDHEN, SYDVKM. The CDR3 nucleotides read TGTGCCAGCAGTCTTACTAGCGCACAAAACATTCAGTACTTC. It yields the protein CASSLTSAQNIQYF.

There are a few counts of this clonotype. This chain connects TRBV12-3 or TRBV12-4 to TRBJ2-5; 7 bases fit TRBD1. The V segment lost 6 bases and the J segment 2 bases; nucleotides outside the gene matches: 6. This CDR3 is built from 14 residues. CDR3 in DNA: TGTGCCAGCAGCCCCGACAGGGATCAAGAGACCCAGTACTTC. It is translated as CASSPDRDQETQYF.

The chain uses TRBV5-1 and TRBJ1-2; D not certain. The CDR3 runs to 14 residues. V was trimmed by 0 bases and J by 5 bases, leaving 11 bases between them. CDR1 and CDR2 (germline): SGHRS, YFSETQ. This CDR3 is CASSLGLEGYGYTF. The CDR3 DNA is TGCGCCAGCAGCTTGGGTCTGGAAGGATATGGCTACACCTTC.

This clonotype was picked up many times. V gene TRBV7-6 combines with J gene TRBJ1-2, with unresolved D. Between the trimmed V and J ends, which lost 11 bases and 4 bases, there was a span of 17 bases. This CDR3 is built from 13 residues. Germline-derived CDR1 and CDR2 are SGHVS and FNYEAQ. The CDR3 reads CARQSWGGYGYTF. The CDR3 DNA reads as TGTGCCCGCCAATCGTGGGGAGGCTATGGCTACACCTTC. Drawing the rest from reference TRBV7-6 and TRBJ1-2, the complete variable domain is GAGVSQSPRYKVTKRGQDVALRCDPISGHVSLYWYRQALGQGPEFLTYFNYEAQQDKSGLPNDRFSAERPEGSISTLTIQRTEQRDSAMYRCARQSWGGYGYTFGSGTRLTVV.

This clonotype appeared a few times. This rearrangement joins TRBV24-1 to TRBJ2-1, with D unresolved. Germline loops: CDR1 KGHDR, CDR2 SFDVKD. The V end was cut by 8 bases, the J end by 8 bases, with 9 bases between. This CDR3 region has 11 residues. The CDR3 bases are TGTGCCACCACAGATGGGGATGAGCAGTTCTTC. Translation gives CATTDGDEQFF.